This TCR beta chain comes out of a study of identical twins' blood T cells. The CDR3 runs to 13 residues. The V gene lost 5 bases and the J gene lost 10 bases, with 16 bases spanning the gap. The V gene's germline CDR1 is SGHTA and CDR2 FQGNSA. TCR cDNA libraries were made from RNA using a previously described, modified protocol. In the authors' workflow: Each library had 2.2 to 3.6 million CDR3 reads and about 90,000 to nearly 500,000 clonotypes. TCRdb redid the calling of the 5' RACE reads with MiXCR, one entry per CDR3 protein. The V and J calls, along with clone size, are taken from TCRdb and not from the paper's own processing. The table lists 400,000 or so distinct CDR3 sequences, roughly 31% of them singletons. Six healthy women, forming three identical twin pairs, donated samples.

Specimen: PBMCs. The chain joins TRBV7-2 to TRBJ2-3, with D possibly being TRBD2 (6 bases). This sequence was found in a woman aged 18-55 years in good health. The CDR3: CASSPRLVGAQYF. CDR3 nucleotides: TGTGCCAGCAGCCCGAGACTAGTCGGCGCGCAGTATTTT.